This entry is about one TCR beta chain. Its antigen remains unidentified. This record belongs to a study of Graves' ophthalmopathy and Graves' hyperthyroidism. V shed 0 bases and J shed 7 bases, with 6 bases lying between them. The CDR3 sequence is 13 residues long. CDR1 is MDHEN, CDR2 SYDVKM, per germline. Amplification of TCR beta CDR3 regions used RNA transcripts. An initial RT-PCR round employing HTBI primers preceded a second-round multiplex PCR. Using its own MiXCR run on the multiplex PCR reads, TCRdb lists one record per CDR3 protein. Altogether about 160,000 distinct CDR3 sequences are present, 30% to 45% being singletons, with the ten largest covering roughly 5.2%. Study findings and constraints: Appearing in blood as well were most expanded thyroid clonotypes above 0.001 frequency.

This chain links TRBV28 with TRBJ2-2; D not resolved. The sequence was obtained from a woman in her thirties or forties with Graves' ophthalmopathy. Input material: peripheral blood. In DNA form, the CDR3 reads TGTGCCAGCAGTTTATGGTCCGACGGGGAGCTGTTTTTT. This codes for CASSLWSDGELFF.